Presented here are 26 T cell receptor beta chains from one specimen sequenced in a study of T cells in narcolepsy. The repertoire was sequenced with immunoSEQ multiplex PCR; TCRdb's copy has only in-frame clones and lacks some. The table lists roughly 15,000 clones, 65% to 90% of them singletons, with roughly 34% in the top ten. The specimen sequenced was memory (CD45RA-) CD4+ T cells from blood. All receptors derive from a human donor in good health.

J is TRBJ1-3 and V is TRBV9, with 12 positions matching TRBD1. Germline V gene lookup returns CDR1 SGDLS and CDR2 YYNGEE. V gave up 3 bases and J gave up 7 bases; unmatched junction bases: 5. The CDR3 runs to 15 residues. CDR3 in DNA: TGTGCCAGCAGCGCGACGGGACAGGGGGCGAACACCATATATTTT. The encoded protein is CASSATGQGANTIYF.

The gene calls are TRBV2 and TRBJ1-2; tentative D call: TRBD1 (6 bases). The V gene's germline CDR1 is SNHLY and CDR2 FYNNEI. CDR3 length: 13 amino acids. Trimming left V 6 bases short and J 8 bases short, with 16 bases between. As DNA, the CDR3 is TGTGCCAGCAGCGTTAAGACAGGCGGCGGCTACACCTTC. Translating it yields CASSVKTGGGYTF.

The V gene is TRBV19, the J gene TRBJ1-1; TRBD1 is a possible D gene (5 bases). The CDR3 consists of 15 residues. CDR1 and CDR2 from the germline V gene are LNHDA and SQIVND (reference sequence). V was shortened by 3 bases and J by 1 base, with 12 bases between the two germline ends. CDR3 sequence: CASSISRVANTEAFF. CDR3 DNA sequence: TGTGCCAGTAGTATCAGCAGGGTGGCGAACACTGAAGCTTTCTTT. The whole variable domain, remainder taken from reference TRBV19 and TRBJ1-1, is DGGITQSPKYLFRKEGQNVTLSCEQNLNHDAMYWYRQDPGQGLRLIYYSQIVNDFQKGDIAEGYSVSREKKESFPLTVTSAQKNPTAFYLCASSISRVANTEAFFGQGTRLTVV.

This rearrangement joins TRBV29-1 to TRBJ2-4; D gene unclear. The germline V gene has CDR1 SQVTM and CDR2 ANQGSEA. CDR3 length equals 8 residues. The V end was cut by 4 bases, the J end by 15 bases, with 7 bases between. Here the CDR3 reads CSVAGGYF. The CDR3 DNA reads TGCAGCGTTGCCGGTGGGTACTTC.

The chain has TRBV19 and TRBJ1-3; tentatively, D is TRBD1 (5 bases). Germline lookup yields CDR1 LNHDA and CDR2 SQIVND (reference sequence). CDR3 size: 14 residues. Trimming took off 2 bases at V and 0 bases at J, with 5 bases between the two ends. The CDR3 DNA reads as TGTGCCAGTAGTATAAGGGGCTCTGGAAACACCATATATTTT. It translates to CASSIRGSGNTIYF.

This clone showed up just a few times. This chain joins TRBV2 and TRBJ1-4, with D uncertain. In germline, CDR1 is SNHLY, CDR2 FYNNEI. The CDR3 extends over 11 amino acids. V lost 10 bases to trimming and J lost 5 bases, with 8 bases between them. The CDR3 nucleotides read TGTGCCATCGGCACGAATGAAAAACTGTTTTTT. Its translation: CAIGTNEKLFF.

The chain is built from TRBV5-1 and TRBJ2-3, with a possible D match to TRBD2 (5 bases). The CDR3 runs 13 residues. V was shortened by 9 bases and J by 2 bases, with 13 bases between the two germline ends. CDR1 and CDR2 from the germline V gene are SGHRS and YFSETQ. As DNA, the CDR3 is TGCGCCACCACGTCGGGGTTCACAGATACGCAGTATTTT. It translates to CATTSGFTDTQYF.

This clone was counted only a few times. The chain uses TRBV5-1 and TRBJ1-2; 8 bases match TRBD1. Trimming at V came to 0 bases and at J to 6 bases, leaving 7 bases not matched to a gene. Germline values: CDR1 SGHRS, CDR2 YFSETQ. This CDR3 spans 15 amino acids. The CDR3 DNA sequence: TGCGCCAGCAGCTTGGGGGGACAGGAAGGGCATGGCTACACCTTC. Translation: CASSLGGQEGHGYTF.

The CDR3 is CASSSTGVGEQFF. DNA for the CDR3: TGTGCCAGCAGTTCGACGGGAGTTGGTGAGCAGTTCTTC. The chain recombines TRBV6-1 with TRBJ2-1; a possible D gene is TRBD2 (6 bases). The CDR3 totals 13 residues. The V end was cut by 5 bases, the J end by 9 bases, with 14 bases between. CDR1 MNHNS and CDR2 SASEGT come from the germline V gene.

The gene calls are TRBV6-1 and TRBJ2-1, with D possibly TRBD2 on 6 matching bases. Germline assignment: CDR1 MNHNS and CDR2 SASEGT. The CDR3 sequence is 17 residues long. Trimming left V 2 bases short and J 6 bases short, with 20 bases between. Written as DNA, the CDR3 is TGTGCCAGCAGTGAATCAGGCGGGGTGAGGGCTCTCAATGAGCAGTTCTTC. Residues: CASSESGGVRALNEQFF.

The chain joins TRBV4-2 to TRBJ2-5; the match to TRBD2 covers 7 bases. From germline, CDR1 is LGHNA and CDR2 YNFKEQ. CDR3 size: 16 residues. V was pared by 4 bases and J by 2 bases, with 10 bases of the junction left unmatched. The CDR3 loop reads CASSPSGLGGQETQYF. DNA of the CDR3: TGTGCCAGCAGCCCCTCGGGACTCGGGGGGCAAGAGACCCAGTACTTC.

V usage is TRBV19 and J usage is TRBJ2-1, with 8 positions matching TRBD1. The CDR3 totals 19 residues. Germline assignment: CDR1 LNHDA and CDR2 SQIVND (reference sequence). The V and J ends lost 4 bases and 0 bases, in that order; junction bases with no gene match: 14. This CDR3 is CASSTRTGQIGGSYNEQFF. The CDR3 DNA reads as TGTGCCAGTAGTACCAGGACAGGGCAGATAGGGGGCTCCTACAATGAGCAGTTCTTC.

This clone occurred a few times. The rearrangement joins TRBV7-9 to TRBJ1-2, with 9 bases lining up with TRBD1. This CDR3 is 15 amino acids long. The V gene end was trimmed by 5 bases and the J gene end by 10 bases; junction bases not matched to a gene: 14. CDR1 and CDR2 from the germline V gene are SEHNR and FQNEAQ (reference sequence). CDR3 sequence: CASSASNRDRDVYTF. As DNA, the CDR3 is TGTGCCAGCAGCGCCTCCAACCGGGACAGGGATGTCTACACCTTC.

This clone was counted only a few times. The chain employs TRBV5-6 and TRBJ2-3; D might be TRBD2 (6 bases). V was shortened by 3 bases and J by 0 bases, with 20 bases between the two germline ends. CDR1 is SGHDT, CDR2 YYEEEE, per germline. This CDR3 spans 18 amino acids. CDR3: CASSSLPTLARSTDTQYF. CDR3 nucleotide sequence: TGTGCCAGCAGCTCACTACCTACGCTAGCGCGTAGCACAGATACGCAGTATTTT.

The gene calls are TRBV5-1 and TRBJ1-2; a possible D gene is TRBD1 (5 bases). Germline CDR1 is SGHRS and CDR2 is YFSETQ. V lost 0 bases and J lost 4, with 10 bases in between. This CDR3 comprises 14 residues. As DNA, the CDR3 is TGCGCCAGCAGCTTGGCCGGGGGGACCTATGGCTACACCTTC. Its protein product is CASSLAGGTYGYTF.

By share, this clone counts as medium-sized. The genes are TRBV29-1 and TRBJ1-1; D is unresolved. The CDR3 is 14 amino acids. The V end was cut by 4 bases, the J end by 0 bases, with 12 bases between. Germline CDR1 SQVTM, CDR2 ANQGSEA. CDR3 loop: CSVVAMGMNTEAFF. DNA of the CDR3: TGCAGCGTTGTTGCCATGGGGATGAACACTGAAGCTTTCTTT.

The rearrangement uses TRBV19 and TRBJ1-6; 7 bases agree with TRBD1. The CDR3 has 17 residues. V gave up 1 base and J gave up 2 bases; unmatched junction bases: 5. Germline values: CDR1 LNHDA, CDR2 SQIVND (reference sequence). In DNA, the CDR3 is TGTGCCAGTAGTATAGGTAACAGGGGTGCCTATAATTCACCCCTCCACTTT. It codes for CASSIGNRGAYNSPLHF. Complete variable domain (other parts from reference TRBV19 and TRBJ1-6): DGGITQSPKYLFRKEGQNVTLSCEQNLNHDAMYWYRQDPGQGLRLIYYSQIVNDFQKGDIAEGYSVSREKKESFPLTVTSAQKNPTAFYLCASSIGNRGAYNSPLHFGNGTRLTVT.

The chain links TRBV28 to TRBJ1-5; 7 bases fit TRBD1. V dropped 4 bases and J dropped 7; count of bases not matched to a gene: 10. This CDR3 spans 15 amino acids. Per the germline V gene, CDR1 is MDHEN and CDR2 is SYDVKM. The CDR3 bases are TGTGCCAGCAGTTGGCTCTCAGGGGGTGGGCAGCCCCAGCATTTT. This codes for CASSWLSGGGQPQHF.

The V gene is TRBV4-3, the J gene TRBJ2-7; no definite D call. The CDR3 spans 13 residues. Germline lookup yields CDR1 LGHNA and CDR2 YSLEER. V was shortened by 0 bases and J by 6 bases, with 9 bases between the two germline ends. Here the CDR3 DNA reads TGCGCCAGCAGCCAAGATATTGCGCTCGAGCAGTACTTC. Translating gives CASSQDIALEQYF.

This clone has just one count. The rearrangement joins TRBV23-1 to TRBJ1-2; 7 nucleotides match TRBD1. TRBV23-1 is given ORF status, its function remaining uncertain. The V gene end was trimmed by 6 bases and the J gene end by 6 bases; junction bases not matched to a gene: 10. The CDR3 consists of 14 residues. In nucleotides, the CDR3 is TGCGCCAGCAGGGAGACTACAGGGGCGGATGGCTACACCTTC. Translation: CASRETTGADGYTF.

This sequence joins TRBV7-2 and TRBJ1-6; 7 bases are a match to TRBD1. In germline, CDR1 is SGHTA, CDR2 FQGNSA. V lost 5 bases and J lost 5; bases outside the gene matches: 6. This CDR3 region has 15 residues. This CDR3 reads CASSPQGGDNSPLHF. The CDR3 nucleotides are TGTGCCAGCAGCCCTCAGGGGGGGGATAATTCACCCCTCCACTTT.

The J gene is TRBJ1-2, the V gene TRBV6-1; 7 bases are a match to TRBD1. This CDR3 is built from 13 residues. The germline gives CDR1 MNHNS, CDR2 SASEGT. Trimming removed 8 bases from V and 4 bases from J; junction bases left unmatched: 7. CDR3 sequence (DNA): TGTGCCAGCGGACAGGCCGTTATCTATGGCTACACCTTC. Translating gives CASGQAVIYGYTF.

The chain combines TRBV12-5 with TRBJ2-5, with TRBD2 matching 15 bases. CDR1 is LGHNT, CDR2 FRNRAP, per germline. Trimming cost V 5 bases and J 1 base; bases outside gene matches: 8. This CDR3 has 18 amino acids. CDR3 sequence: CASGPPGLAGGSQETQYF. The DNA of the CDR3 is TGTGCTAGTGGTCCCCCGGGACTAGCGGGAGGTTCCCAAGAGACCCAGTACTTC. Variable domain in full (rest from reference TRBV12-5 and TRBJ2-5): DARVTQTPRHKVTEMGQEVTMRCQPILGHNTVFWYRQTMMQGLELLAYFRNRAPLDDSGMPKDRFSAEMPDATLATLKIQPSEPRDSAVYFCASGPPGLAGGSQETQYFGPGTRLLVL.

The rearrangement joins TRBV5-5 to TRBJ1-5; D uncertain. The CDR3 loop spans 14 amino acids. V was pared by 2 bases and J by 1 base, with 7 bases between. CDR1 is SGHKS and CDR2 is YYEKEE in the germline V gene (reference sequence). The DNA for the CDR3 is TGTGCCAGCAGCTTTGACGGGAGCAATCAGCCCCAGCATTTT. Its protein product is CASSFDGSNQPQHF.

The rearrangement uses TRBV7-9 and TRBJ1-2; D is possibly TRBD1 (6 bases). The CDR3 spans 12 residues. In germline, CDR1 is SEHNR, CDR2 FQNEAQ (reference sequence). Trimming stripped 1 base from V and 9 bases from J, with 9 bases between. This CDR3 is CASSLGGGSYTF. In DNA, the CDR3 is TGTGCCAGCAGCTTAGGAGGGGGGAGCTACACCTTC.

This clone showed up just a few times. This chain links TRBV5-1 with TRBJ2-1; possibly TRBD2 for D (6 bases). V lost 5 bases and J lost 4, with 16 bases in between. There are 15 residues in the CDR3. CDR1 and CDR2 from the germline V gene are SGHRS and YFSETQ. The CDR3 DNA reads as TGCGCCAGCAGGTTAGCGGAGGGTGGGTACAATGAGCAGTTCTTC. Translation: CASRLAEGGYNEQFF.